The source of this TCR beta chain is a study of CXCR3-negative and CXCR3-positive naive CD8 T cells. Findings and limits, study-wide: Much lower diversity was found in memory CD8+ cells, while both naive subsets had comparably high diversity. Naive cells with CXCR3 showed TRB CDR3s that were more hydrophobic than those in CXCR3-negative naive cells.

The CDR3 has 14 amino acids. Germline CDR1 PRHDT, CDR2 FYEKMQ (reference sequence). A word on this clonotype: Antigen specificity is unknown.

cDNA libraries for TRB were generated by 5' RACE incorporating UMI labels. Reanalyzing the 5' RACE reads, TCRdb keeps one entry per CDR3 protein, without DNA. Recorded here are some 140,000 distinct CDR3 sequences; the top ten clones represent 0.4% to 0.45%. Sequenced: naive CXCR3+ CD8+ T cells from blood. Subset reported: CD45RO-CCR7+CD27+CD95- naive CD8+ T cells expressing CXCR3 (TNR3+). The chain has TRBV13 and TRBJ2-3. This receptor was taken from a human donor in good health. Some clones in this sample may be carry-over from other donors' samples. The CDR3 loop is CASSFGPNTDTQYF.